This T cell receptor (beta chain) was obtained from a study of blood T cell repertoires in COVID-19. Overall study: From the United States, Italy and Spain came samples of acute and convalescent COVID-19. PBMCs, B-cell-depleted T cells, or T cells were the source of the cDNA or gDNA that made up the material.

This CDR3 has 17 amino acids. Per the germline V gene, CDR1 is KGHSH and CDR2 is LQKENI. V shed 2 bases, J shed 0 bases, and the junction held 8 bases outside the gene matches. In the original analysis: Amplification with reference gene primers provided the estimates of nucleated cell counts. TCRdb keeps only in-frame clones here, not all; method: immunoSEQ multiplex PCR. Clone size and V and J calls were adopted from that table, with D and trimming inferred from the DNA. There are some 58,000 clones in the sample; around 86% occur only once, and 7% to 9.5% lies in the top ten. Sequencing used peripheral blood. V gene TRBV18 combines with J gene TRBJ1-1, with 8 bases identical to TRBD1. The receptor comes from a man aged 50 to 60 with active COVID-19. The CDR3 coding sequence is TGTGCCAGCTCACCAAGGATTCAGGGGGCGGTGAACACTGAAGCTTTCTTT. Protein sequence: CASSPRIQGAVNTEAFF.